These 30 T cell receptor beta chains came from one sample sequenced in a study of blood T cell repertoires in COVID-19. Measured with immunoSEQ multiplex PCR; TCRdb has only the in-frame clones, and not every one. The data hold roughly 100,000 clones, with approximately 88% observed a single time. Sequencing was performed on peripheral blood. These receptors all stem from a human donor in a cohort sampled during active COVID-19.

V and J are TRBV12-3 or TRBV12-4 and TRBJ1-2; a weak D match, TRBD1 (6 bases). The CDR3 sequence is 13 residues long. Trimming stripped 5 bases from V and 6 bases from J, with 13 bases between. The DNA for the CDR3 is TGTGCCAGCAGTCCCACAGGGATTCATGGCTACACCTTC. Translated, it gives CASSPTGIHGYTF.

The chain is built from TRBV27 and TRBJ2-5; TRBD2 matches at 9 bases. In germline, CDR1 is MNHEY, CDR2 SMNVEV (reference sequence). J lost 5 bases, V lost 8 bases, and 12 bases had no gene match. The CDR3 consists of 15 residues. The CDR3 DNA reads TGTGCCAGCTCCTCGGGGGTAGCGGGAGAGGAGACCCAGTACTTC. Translated: CASSSGVAGEETQYF.

The chain combines TRBV7-2 with TRBJ2-5, with D maybe TRBD2 (6 bases). The CDR3 covers 15 residues. Germline V CDR1 and CDR2: SGHTA, FQGNSA. V was shortened by 1 base and J by 1 base, with 10 bases between the two germline ends. The CDR3 sequence is CASSLGFGGQETQYF. The CDR3 DNA reads as TGTGCCAGCAGCTTAGGTTTCGGGGGCCAAGAGACCCAGTACTTC.

This clone was seen once. This sequence joins TRBV7-3 and TRBJ2-2; 8 positions match TRBD2. CDR1 is SGHTA and CDR2 is FQGTGA in the germline V gene. The V segment lost 9 bases and the J segment 3 bases; nucleotides outside the gene matches: 6. The CDR3 extends over 14 amino acids. The CDR3 coding sequence is TGTGCCAGTACCCGGGGGGGGGACACCGGGGAGCTGTTTTTT. Translating it yields CASTRGGDTGELFF.

The chain combines TRBV27 with TRBJ1-2, with 8 bases aligning to TRBD1. The V and J ends lost 3 bases and 8 bases, in that order; junction bases with no gene match: 8. The germline CDR1 and CDR2 sequences are MNHEY and SMNVEV (reference sequence). The CDR3 runs to 14 residues. CDR3 DNA sequence: TGTGCCAGCAGTTTGCAGCAGGGGGCGAAAGGCTACACCTTC. Its protein product is CASSLQQGAKGYTF.

The chain is built from TRBV12-3 or TRBV12-4 and TRBJ2-7; D not certain. The CDR3 runs 13 residues. V lost 4 bases to trimming and J lost 4 bases, with 11 bases between them. The CDR3 region is CASSSLQAYEQYF. Here the CDR3 DNA reads TGTGCCAGCAGTTCCCTTCAGGCGTACGAGCAGTACTTC.

The chain carries TRBV6-5 and TRBJ1-6; 8 bases line up with TRBD1. The CDR3 runs to 14 residues. Trimming removed 4 bases from V and 9 bases from J; junction bases left unmatched: 5. In germline, CDR1 is MNHEY, CDR2 SVGAGI. The CDR3 is CASSFGQGTSPLHF. CDR3 DNA sequence: TGTGCCAGCAGTTTCGGACAGGGTACTTCACCCCTCCACTTT.

The chain is built from TRBV6-1 and TRBJ2-7; maybe TRBD1 (5 bases). The V and J ends lost 2 bases and 7 bases respectively, with 18 bases between them. From germline, CDR1 is MNHNS and CDR2 SASEGT. The CDR3 loop spans 15 amino acids. The CDR3 DNA follows: TGTGCCAGCAGTGAAAGGGGAAGCCTCCTGGGAGAGCAGTACTTC. It yields the protein CASSERGSLLGEQYF.

This clone was found a few times. The rearrangement links TRBV28 to TRBJ1-5, with 7 bases aligning to TRBD1. This CDR3 comprises 16 residues. From germline, CDR1 is MDHEN and CDR2 SYDVKM. V lost 3 bases to trimming and J lost 4 bases; unmatched junction nucleotides: 9. The CDR3 sequence is CASSLTGKRLNQPQHF. For the CDR3, the DNA is TGTGCCAGCAGTTTGACAGGGAAGCGCCTTAATCAGCCCCAGCATTTT.

V gene TRBV3-1 (or the pseudogene TRBV3-2) combines with J gene TRBJ1-1; D remains ambiguous. CDR1 and CDR2 from the germline V gene are LGHDT and YNNKEL (reference sequence). This CDR3 is 15 amino acids long. Trimming cost V 4 bases and J 1 base, with 13 bases left between them. CDR3 bases: TGTGCCAGCAGCCTCGGAGCTGCGTCGAACACTGAAGCTTTCTTT. Protein product: CASSLGAASNTEAFF.

This chain links TRBV18 with TRBJ2-5; D may be TRBD1 (5 bases). The CDR3 is 15 amino acids. Trimming removed 0 bases at V and 5 bases at J, with 13 bases between. Germline loops: CDR1 KGHSH, CDR2 LQKENI. CDR3 bases: TGTGCCAGCTCACCACCTCAGGGTGCGAGGGAGACCCAGTACTTC. Its protein is CASSPPQGARETQYF.

V and J are TRBV11-2 and TRBJ2-1; the match to TRBD2 covers 8 bases. This CDR3 region has 16 residues. The germline gives CDR1 SGHAT, CDR2 FQNNGV. The trim removed 1 base at V and 4 bases at J, leaving 6 bases unmatched. The CDR3 region has the DNA TGTGCCAGCAGCTTAGTGGGCGGGGGGATATACAATGAGCAGTTCTTC. Residues: CASSLVGGGIYNEQFF.

The gene calls are TRBV19 and TRBJ1-5; D gene unclear. Germline V CDR1 and CDR2: LNHDA, SQIVND (reference sequence). V shed 8 bases and J shed 0 bases, with 14 bases lying between them. This CDR3 spans 15 amino acids. In DNA, the CDR3 is TGTGCCAGTGCCTTGGGCGTAGATAGCAATCAGCCCCAGCATTTT. It yields the protein CASALGVDSNQPQHF.

J is TRBJ2-2 and V is TRBV5-6, with TRBD2 matching over 12 bases. The CDR3 sequence is 17 residues long. Unmatched junction bases numbered 12, after V lost 5 bases and J lost 7 bases. Germline V gene sequence: CDR1 SGHDT, CDR2 YYEEEE. The CDR3 region is CASRPGLAGIQYGELFF. In DNA form, the CDR3 reads TGTGCCAGCAGGCCCGGACTAGCGGGGATTCAATACGGGGAGCTGTTTTTT.

The table lists this clone with a few counts. The rearrangement joins TRBV5-6 to TRBJ1-4; TRBD1 might be the D (5 bases). CDR1 SGHDT and CDR2 YYEEEE come from the germline V gene. The V end was cut by 4 bases, the J end by 6 bases, with 22 bases between. The CDR3 spans 17 residues. CDR3 residues: CASSPKPGKGVDEKLFF. The DNA of the CDR3 is TGTGCCAGCAGCCCTAAACCAGGGAAAGGGGTGGATGAAAAACTGTTTTTT.

V is TRBV2 and J is TRBJ2-5; 13 bases line up with TRBD2. J lost 9 bases, V lost 3 bases, and 13 bases had no gene match. Germline V CDR1 and CDR2: SNHLY, FYNNEI. CDR3 length: 17 amino acids. CDR3 residues: CASSDGLAGAARWAQYF. The DNA of the CDR3 is TGTGCCAGCAGTGATGGACTAGCGGGGGCAGCCCGGTGGGCCCAGTACTTC. Using reference TRBV2 and TRBJ2-5 for the parts outside the CDR3, the full variable domain is EPEVTQTPSHQVTQMGQEVILRCVPISNHLYFYWYRQILGQKVEFLVSFYNNEISEKSEIFDDQFSVERPDGSNFTLKIRSTKLEDSAMYFCASSDGLAGAARWAQYFGPGTRLLVL.

The J gene is TRBJ1-3, the V gene TRBV9, with a possible D match to TRBD1 (6 bases). Germline CDR1 reads SGDLS; CDR2 reads YYNGEE. The V end lost 4 bases, the J end lost 10 bases, and 21 bases lay between the germline ends. The CDR3 runs to 15 residues. CDR3 loop: CASSLRSTGPATIYF. As DNA, the CDR3 is TGTGCCAGCAGCTTACGATCGACAGGACCGGCTACCATATATTTT.

This clone turned up a few times. The chain combines TRBV4-2 with TRBJ2-1; no firm D call. Germline CDR1 is LGHNA and CDR2 is YNFKEQ. Trimming pared 0 bases from V and 9 bases from J, leaving 9 bases between. This CDR3 region has 13 residues. Here the CDR3 DNA reads TGTGCCAGCAGCCAAGACATAGTTTCTGAGCAGTTCTTC. As protein: CASSQDIVSEQFF.

The chain is built from TRBV2 and TRBJ1-5; D remains unclear. V was clipped by 1 base and J by 4 bases, with 11 bases between them. CDR1 SNHLY and CDR2 FYNNEI come from the germline V gene. The CDR3 runs 15 residues. CDR3 DNA sequence: TGTGCCAGCAGTGAAGAGTTTTTGGAGAATCAGCCCCAGCATTTT. Translating gives CASSEEFLENQPQHF.

The chain couples TRBV23-1 to TRBJ1-1, with D maybe TRBD1 (6 bases). TRBV23-1 is an ORF for which the function is uncertain. Deletions cut 10 bases from V and 9 bases from J, with 15 bases between. The CDR3 covers 11 residues. Here the CDR3 reads CAIQGFCKAFF. The CDR3 nucleotides are TGCGCCATCCAGGGGTTCTGTAAAGCTTTCTTT.

The J gene is TRBJ2-3, the V gene TRBV7-9; 8 bases map to TRBD1. This CDR3 is 14 amino acids long. Germline V gene data show CDR1 as SEHNR and CDR2 as FQNEAQ (reference sequence). The J segment lost 0 bases and the V segment lost 10 bases, leaving 6 bases of the junction unmatched. Written as DNA, the CDR3 is TGTGCCACCACCGGGACAGGAAGCACAGATACGCAGTATTTT. Translated: CATTGTGSTDTQYF.

The chain recombines TRBV15 with TRBJ2-1; the match to TRBD2 covers 9 bases. CDR1 and CDR2 (germline): LNHNV, YYDKDF (reference sequence). This CDR3 is built from 16 residues. Trimming took 5 bases from V and 6 from J; bases not matched to a gene: 11. The CDR3 DNA reads as TGTGCCACCAGCGCTCGGTCTAGCGGGATTCTCAATGAGCAGTTCTTC. Its translation is CATSARSSGILNEQFF.

This sequence joins TRBV29-1 and TRBJ2-3; possibly TRBD2 for D (6 bases). CDR3 length: 14 residues. Trimming shortened V by 4 bases and J by 0 bases, and 11 bases separated the two germline ends. CDR1 SQVTM and CDR2 ANQGSEA come from the germline V gene. CDR3 sequence: CSVAFGGSTDTQYF. CDR3 in DNA: TGCAGCGTTGCCTTCGGAGGGAGCACAGATACGCAGTATTTT.

The V and J genes are TRBV5-8 and TRBJ1-2, with D unresolved. Trimming removed 0 bases from V and 0 bases from J, with 6 bases in between. The CDR3 is made up of 14 amino acids. Germline loops: CDR1 SGHTS, CDR2 YDEGEE. CDR3 sequence (DNA): TGTGCCAGCAGCTTGGTCCCAGCTAACTATGGCTACACCTTC. This sequence encodes CASSLVPANYGYTF.

This sequence joins TRBV28 and TRBJ2-7; a weak D match, TRBD1 (5 bases). CDR1 is MDHEN and CDR2 is SYDVKM in the germline V gene. This CDR3 contains 14 residues. Trimming stripped 3 bases from V and 6 bases from J, with 15 bases between. CDR3 in amino acids: CASSFGQGGGEQYF. DNA of the CDR3: TGTGCCAGCAGTTTCGGGCAGGGTGGCGGCGAGCAGTACTTC. Filled out from reference TRBV28 and TRBJ2-7, the complete variable domain reads DVKVTQSSRYLVKRTGEKVFLECVQDMDHENMFWYRQDPGLGLRLIYFSYDVKMKEKGDIPEGYSVSREKKERFSLILESASTNQTSMYLCASSFGQGGGEQYFGPGTRLTVT.

V gene TRBV7-3 combines with J gene TRBJ1-2; TRBD1 might be the D (5 bases). Germline V CDR1 and CDR2: SGHTA, FQGTGA. The CDR3 is 15 amino acids. The ends were cut back, 5 bases at V and 6 bases at J, with 19 bases in the middle. The CDR3 nucleotides read TGTGCCAGCAGCCAAGGTGGAGGGGCGCAAGATGGCTACACCTTC. It yields the protein CASSQGGGAQDGYTF.

This clone showed up just a few times. V is TRBV6-2 or TRBV6-3 and J is TRBJ2-2; tentative D call: TRBD1 (5 bases). Trimming removed 6 bases from V and 5 bases from J, with 13 bases in between. This CDR3 is built from 14 residues. Germline-derived CDR1 and CDR2 are MNHEY and SVGEGT. CDR3 residues: CASSLRQGTGELFF. In nucleotides, the CDR3 is TGTGCCAGCAGCCTTCGCCAGGGTACCGGGGAGCTGTTTTTT.

A note on this clone: The sample holds other DNA sequences that translate to the same CDR3. CDR3 amino acids: CASSLRGNQPQHF. CDR3 coding DNA: TGTGCCAGCAGTTTAAGGGGGAATCAGCCCCAGCATTTT. The genes are TRBV12-3 or TRBV12-4 and TRBJ1-5, with TRBD1 as a possible D gene (6 bases). There are 13 residues in the CDR3. V lost 2 bases and J 4 bases, leaving 6 bases between the germline ends.

This clone appeared once. V and J are TRBV19 and TRBJ1-2; 9 bases map to TRBD1. This CDR3 contains 14 residues. Germline V gives CDR1 LNHDA, CDR2 SQIVND (reference sequence). V lost 6 bases to trimming and J lost 2 bases; unmatched junction nucleotides: 4. The CDR3: CASRRQGVNYGYTF. As DNA, the CDR3 is TGTGCCAGTAGACGACAGGGGGTAAACTATGGCTACACCTTC.

This clone appeared a few times. This chain's CDR3 is CAGGRGRKLFF. The DNA of the CDR3 is TGCGCCGGGGGCCGCGGGAGAAAACTGTTTTTT. J is TRBJ1-4 and V is TRBV23-1, with a tentative D call TRBD1 (6 bases). TRBV23-1 carries the ORF label, with uncertain function. The CDR3 length is 11 residues. V was shortened by 11 bases and J by 10 bases, with 14 bases between the two germline ends.